These 32 T cell receptor beta chains share one sample of origin, sequenced in a study of immune cell composition in non-small cell lung cancer. Repertoires were generated with immunoSEQ multiplex PCR, while TCRdb's copy carries only in-frame clones and drops some. The sample lists 1,500 to 2,500 clones; 75% to 85% were seen once. The normal lung sample lay at least 3 cm, and maximally far, from the tumour. Sequenced input: non-adjacent lung tissue. These receptors were taken from a human donor with non-small cell lung cancer.

This chain connects TRBV5-4 to TRBJ1-2, with 7 bases identical to TRBD1. Per germline, CDR1 SGHNT and CDR2 YYREEE (reference sequence). Trimming at V came to 10 bases and at J to 4 bases, leaving 19 bases not matched to a gene. The CDR3 runs 16 residues. For the CDR3, the DNA is TGTGCCGTACCAAGGGACAGCCCGGGCTCTGGCTATGGCTACACCTTC. This codes for CAVPRDSPGSGYGYTF.

This chain joins TRBV19 and TRBJ1-2; D possibly corresponds to TRBD1 (5 bases). There are 13 residues in the CDR3. The germline V gene has CDR1 LNHDA and CDR2 SQIVND (reference sequence). The V and J ends lost 1 base and 5 bases respectively, with 8 bases between them. CDR3 sequence reads: CASSIVGPYGYTF. The CDR3, as DNA: TGTGCCAGTAGTATAGTGGGGCCGTATGGCTACACCTTC.

This clone was counted only a few times. The genes are TRBV28 and TRBJ1-1; TRBD1 matches 7 bases. After removal of 6 bases from V and 1 base from J, the junction contained 5 bases not matched to a gene. In germline, CDR1 is MDHEN, CDR2 SYDVKM. The CDR3 length is 14 residues. In DNA form, the CDR3 reads TGTGCCAGCAGGATACAGGGGTGGAACACTGAAGCTTTCTTT. The encoded protein is CASRIQGWNTEAFF.

The rearrangement uses TRBV30 and TRBJ2-1, with TRBD2 matching over 8 bases. This CDR3 is built from 15 residues. CDR1 is GTSNPN, CDR2 SVGIG, per germline (reference sequence). The trim removed 2 bases at V and 6 bases at J, leaving 9 bases unmatched. CDR3 DNA sequence: TGTGCCTGGAGTCCCGGGGGGGCCTCCCCCAATGAGCAGTTCTTC. Its translation: CAWSPGGASPNEQFF.

The CDR3 loop is CASSPRTGQPQHF. The CDR3, as DNA: TGTGCCAGCAGTCCCCGGACAGGTCAGCCCCAGCATTTT. The chain carries TRBV6-1 and TRBJ1-5; 7 bases match TRBD1. The CDR3 contains 13 residues. CDR1 is MNHNS and CDR2 is SASEGT in the germline V gene. The V and J ends lost 5 bases and 6 bases, in that order; junction bases with no gene match: 4.

The chain uses TRBV10-3 and TRBJ1-2; TRBD1 matches 9 bases. Germline CDR1 reads ENHRY; CDR2 reads SYGVKD. The V segment lost 7 bases and the J segment 7 bases; nucleotides outside the gene matches: 7. The CDR3 loop spans 13 amino acids. CDR3 DNA sequence: TGTGCCATCACCCGGACAGGGGTTAGTGGCTACACCTTC. As protein: CAITRTGVSGYTF.

This clone was observed a single time. The rearrangement uses TRBV27 and TRBJ2-7, with D perhaps TRBD2 (6 bases). V lost 7 bases and J 1 base, leaving 17 bases between the germline ends. The CDR3 length is 15 residues. Germline loops: CDR1 MNHEY, CDR2 SMNVEV (reference sequence). The CDR3 reads CASKSTAGESYEQYF. The CDR3 DNA is TGTGCCAGCAAGTCAACAGCGGGTGAATCCTACGAGCAGTACTTC.

The genes are TRBV7-6 and TRBJ2-1, with D possibly matching TRBD1 (6 bases). This CDR3 region has 15 residues. Germline V lookup: CDR1 SGHVS, CDR2 FNYEAQ. V lost 7 bases and J lost 0, with 13 bases in between. In DNA, the CDR3 is TGTGCCAGCATCCCCCAGGGGAGCTCCTACAATGAGCAGTTCTTC. Translation gives CASIPQGSSYNEQFF.

As concerns this clone: Other DNA variants within this sample encode the same CDR3. V usage is TRBV28 and J usage is TRBJ1-5; TRBD1 aligns across 8 bases. The V gene end was trimmed by 5 bases and the J gene end by 3 bases; junction bases not matched to a gene: 6. Germline loops: CDR1 MDHEN, CDR2 SYDVKM. This CDR3 comprises 15 residues. The CDR3 coding sequence is TGTGCCAGCAGTGGGACAGGACCAAACAATCAGCCCCAGCATTTT. It translates to CASSGTGPNNQPQHF.

The V call is TRBV7-8, the J call TRBJ2-3, with 9 nucleotides matching TRBD2. Trimming cost V 1 base and J 6 bases; bases outside gene matches: 8. Germline V gene data show CDR1 as SGHVS and CDR2 as FQNEAQ. The CDR3 is 16 amino acids. The CDR3 nucleotides read TGTGCCAGCAGCTTAGGTGGCGGGGGGGCAACGGATACGCAGTATTTT. Amino acid sequence: CASSLGGGGATDTQYF.

The chain combines TRBV2 with TRBJ1-6; D gene unclear. The CDR3 runs 14 residues. Trimming took 10 bases from V and 7 from J, leaving 17 bases between them. Germline lookup yields CDR1 SNHLY and CDR2 FYNNEI. The CDR3 DNA follows: TGTGCCACTCTCTCTCATCTCAGAAATTCACCCCTCCACTTT. The encoded protein is CATLSHLRNSPLHF.

The rearrangement links TRBV7-9 to TRBJ2-1; D might be TRBD2 (6 bases). CDR1 and CDR2 from the germline V gene are SEHNR and FQNEAQ (reference sequence). The CDR3 is 16 residues long. V was clipped by 5 bases and J by 4 bases, with 18 bases between them. The CDR3 spells CASSPLALLQYNEQFF. CDR3 sequence (DNA): TGTGCCAGCAGCCCTCTAGCGTTACTCCAATACAATGAGCAGTTCTTC. Supplemented by reference TRBV7-9 and TRBJ2-1, the full variable domain reads DTGVSQNPRHKITKRGQNVTFRCDPISEHNRLYWYRQTLGQGPEFLTYFQNEAQLEKSRLLSDRFSAERPKGSFSTLEIQRTEQGDSAMYLCASSPLALLQYNEQFFGPGTRLTVL.

The V call is TRBV29-1, the J call TRBJ2-5, with a tentative D call TRBD2 (6 bases). V was clipped by 4 bases and J by 4 bases, with 13 bases between them. The CDR3 spans 13 residues. Germline assignment: CDR1 SQVTM and CDR2 ANQGSEA. The CDR3 sequence: CSVATGSGETQYF. Written as DNA, the CDR3 is TGCAGCGTTGCGACCGGGAGCGGAGAGACCCAGTACTTC.

CDR3 sequence reads: CASSFDPEGVTEQYF. The CDR3 bases are TGTGCCAGCAGTTTTGACCCCGAGGGGGTCACGGAGCAGTACTTC. This rearrangement joins TRBV27 to TRBJ2-7; D possibly corresponds to TRBD1 (6 bases). CDR1 MNHEY and CDR2 SMNVEV come from the germline V gene (reference sequence). Trimming removed 3 bases at V and 7 bases at J, with 19 bases between. This CDR3 comprises 15 residues.

The chain couples TRBV27 to TRBJ2-5; TRBD2 is a possible D gene (7 bases). The length of the CDR3 is 15 residues. The germline V gene has CDR1 MNHEY and CDR2 SMNVEV (reference sequence). Trimming left V 3 bases short and J 7 bases short, with 18 bases between. The DNA for the CDR3 is TGTGCCAGCAGTTTGAGGGGGGCAGGGAGGGGGACCCAGTACTTC. As protein: CASSLRGAGRGTQYF.

V usage is TRBV2 and J usage is TRBJ1-1; 7 bases are shared with TRBD1. The V gene end was trimmed by 8 bases and the J gene end by 8 bases; junction bases not matched to a gene: 11. CDR3 length: 13 amino acids. Looked up from germline, CDR1 is SNHLY and CDR2 is FYNNEI. CDR3 sequence reads: CASGETRDREAFF. CDR3 in DNA: TGTGCCAGCGGAGAAACCCGGGACAGAGAAGCTTTCTTT.

The chain employs TRBV29-1 and TRBJ2-7; perhaps TRBD1 as D (6 bases). This CDR3 has 12 residues. The V end was cut by 7 bases, the J end by 3 bases, with 13 bases between. The germline V gene has CDR1 SQVTM and CDR2 ANQGSEA. Written as DNA, the CDR3 is TGCAGCGCCGCCGGACAGAGCTACGAGCAGTACTTC. Protein sequence: CSAAGQSYEQYF.

This clone was seen a few times. V gene TRBV28 combines with J gene TRBJ1-6; TRBD1 matches 8 bases. The CDR3 consists of 15 residues. Germline lookup yields CDR1 MDHEN and CDR2 SYDVKM. V was clipped by 4 bases and J by 11 bases; unmatched bases: 10. Here the CDR3 reads CASSWGTGKIAPLHF. The CDR3 DNA is TGTGCCAGCAGTTGGGGGACAGGAAAAATTGCACCCCTCCACTTT. The variable domain in full, with the rest retrieved from reference TRBV28 and TRBJ1-6, is DVKVTQSSRYLVKRTGEKVFLECVQDMDHENMFWYRQDPGLGLRLIYFSYDVKMKEKGDIPEGYSVSREKKERFSLILESASTNQTSMYLCASSWGTGKIAPLHFGNGTRLTVT.

This clone appeared once. The chain is built from TRBV6-1 and TRBJ1-1, with TRBD1 matching over 7 bases. Per the germline V gene, CDR1 is MNHNS and CDR2 is SASEGT. The CDR3 length is 13 residues. V lost 7 bases, J lost 6 bases, and 8 bases stayed unmatched. CDR3 DNA sequence: TGTGCCAGCACTCGACAGGGTTTACCTGAAGCTTTCTTT. This encodes CASTRQGLPEAFF.

This chain links TRBV7-2 with TRBJ1-5; a weak D match, TRBD1 (6 bases). CDR1 is SGHTA, CDR2 FQGNSA, per germline. Trimming shortened V by 5 bases and J by 1 base, and 12 bases separated the two germline ends. The CDR3 loop spans 15 amino acids. CDR3 residues: CASSPTGTSNQPQHF. The CDR3 nucleotides are TGTGCCAGCAGCCCAACAGGGACGAGCAATCAGCCCCAGCATTTT. Based on the CDR3 plus reference TRBV7-2 and TRBJ1-5, the full variable domain is GAGVSQSPSNKVTEKGKDVELRCDPISGHTALYWYRQSLGQGLEFLIYFQGNSAPDKSGLPSDRFSAERTGGSVSTLTIQRTQQEDSAVYLCASSPTGTSNQPQHFGDGTRLSIL.

This clone has more than one count but fewer than ten. V is TRBV19 and J is TRBJ2-1, with D tentatively TRBD2 (5 bases). CDR1 and CDR2 (germline): LNHDA, SQIVND (reference sequence). The CDR3 is made up of 15 amino acids. Trimming removed 4 bases from V and 4 bases from J, with 14 bases in between. Written as DNA, the CDR3 is TGTGCCAGTAGTAGTGTAGCGTGGGCTTACAATGAGCAGTTCTTC. Its protein product is CASSSVAWAYNEQFF. Full variable domain (remainder filled in from reference TRBV19 and TRBJ2-1): DGGITQSPKYLFRKEGQNVTLSCEQNLNHDAMYWYRQDPGQGLRLIYYSQIVNDFQKGDIAEGYSVSREKKESFPLTVTSAQKNPTAFYLCASSSVAWAYNEQFFGPGTRLTVL.

V usage is TRBV27 and J usage is TRBJ2-7, with D perhaps matching TRBD1 (6 bases). The CDR3 has 13 residues. With 5 bases removed from V and 1 base from J, the gap between germline ends came to 9 bases. The germline V gene encodes CDR1 MNHEY and CDR2 SMNVEV (reference sequence). The CDR3 loop is CASSQGHSYEQYF. The CDR3, as DNA: TGTGCCAGCAGTCAGGGGCATTCCTACGAGCAGTACTTC.

The chain recombines TRBV5-1 with TRBJ1-1, with D unclear. The CDR3 covers 13 residues. The germline CDR1 and CDR2 sequences are SGHRS and YFSETQ. Trimming removed 2 bases at V and 1 base at J, with 6 bases between. CDR3 DNA: TGCGCCAGCAGCTTTCGGGGGAACACTGAAGCTTTCTTT. Protein product: CASSFRGNTEAFF.

The rearrangement uses TRBV5-1 and TRBJ2-1, with 10 bases matching TRBD2. V lost 0 bases to trimming and J lost 7 bases; unmatched junction nucleotides: 16. The CDR3 length is 19 residues. The germline V gene has CDR1 SGHRS and CDR2 YFSETQ. This chain's CDR3 is CASSLVPSGRSTLRNEQFF. CDR3 DNA sequence: TGCGCCAGCAGCTTGGTTCCTAGCGGGAGATCCACATTAAGGAATGAGCAGTTCTTC. The variable domain in full, completed from reference TRBV5-1 and TRBJ2-1, reads KAGVTQTPRYLIKTRGQQVTLSCSPISGHRSVSWYQQTPGQGLQFLFEYFSETQRNKGNFPGRFSGRQFSNSRSEMNVSTLELGDSALYLCASSLVPSGRSTLRNEQFFGPGTRLTVL.

The genes are TRBV5-8 and TRBJ1-1, with D tentatively TRBD1 (5 bases). Germline loops: CDR1 SGHTS, CDR2 YDEGEE. Trimming removed 0 bases from V and 0 bases from J, with 6 bases in between. The CDR3 has 14 amino acids. Here the CDR3 reads CASSLDRLNTEAFF. The CDR3 region has the DNA TGTGCCAGCAGCTTGGACAGGTTGAACACTGAAGCTTTCTTT.

This clone is categorized as large. This chain links TRBV27 with TRBJ2-3; D is undetermined. The germline V gene has CDR1 MNHEY and CDR2 SMNVEV (reference sequence). This CDR3 spans 14 amino acids. V was trimmed by 0 bases and J by 6 bases, leaving 10 bases between them. The CDR3 sequence: CASSLSEISDTQYF. In DNA, the CDR3 is TGTGCCAGCAGTTTATCGGAGATTTCCGATACGCAGTATTTT.

V gene TRBV28 combines with J gene TRBJ2-1; TRBD2 aligns across 7 bases. V trimming: 4 bases; J trimming: 10 bases; junction bases outside the gene matches: 13. This CDR3 region has 15 residues. Looked up from germline, CDR1 is MDHEN and CDR2 is SYDVKM. As DNA, the CDR3 is TGTGCCAGCAGTTCCGGTCTAATACTAGCGCCGGAGCAGTTCTTC. Its translation is CASSSGLILAPEQFF.

The V gene is TRBV11-2, the J gene TRBJ2-1, with 16 bases aligning to TRBD2. Germline V gene sequence: CDR1 SGHAT, CDR2 FQNNGV. This CDR3 comprises 19 residues. The junction had 3 bases not matched to a gene; V was cut back by 1 base and J by 0 bases. The CDR3 sequence is CASSLAGLAGGASYNEQFF. DNA for the CDR3: TGTGCCAGCAGCTTAGCGGGACTAGCGGGGGGGGCCTCCTACAATGAGCAGTTCTTC.

The chain recombines TRBV27 with TRBJ2-1; D is unresolved. Germline lookup yields CDR1 MNHEY and CDR2 SMNVEV (reference sequence). Deletions cut 7 bases from V and 7 bases from J, with 8 bases between. The CDR3 has 11 amino acids. This chain's CDR3 is CASITQNEQFF. Here the CDR3 DNA reads TGTGCCAGCATCACACAGAATGAGCAGTTCTTC.

V gene TRBV6-1 combines with J gene TRBJ1-4; a weak D match, TRBD1 (6 bases). The CDR3 sequence is 13 residues long. The V gene lost 8 bases and the J gene lost 7 bases, with 14 bases spanning the gap. CDR1 is MNHNS, CDR2 SASEGT, per germline. CDR3 loop: CASSRGGGEKLFF. The DNA for the CDR3 is TGTGCCAGCTCCAGGGGAGGGGGTGAAAAACTGTTTTTT.

This clone was seen a single time. V gene TRBV7-8 combines with J gene TRBJ2-7; D is undetermined. The CDR3 extends over 15 amino acids. Trimming left V 0 bases short and J 3 bases short, with 12 bases between. The germline V gene has CDR1 SGHVS and CDR2 FQNEAQ. The CDR3 DNA sequence: TGTGCCAGCAGCTTAGCGAATCAGGCGATCTACGAGCAGTACTTC. This encodes CASSLANQAIYEQYF.

This clone occurred once. Here the CDR3 DNA reads TGTGCCATCAGTGATGCTGGGAGTGAAAAACTGTTTTTT. It specifies CAISDAGSEKLFF. The chain is built from TRBV10-3 and TRBJ1-4, with D unclear. V was cut by 3 bases and J by 7 bases, with 9 bases left in between. Germline-derived CDR1 and CDR2 are ENHRY and SYGVKD. The CDR3 covers 13 residues.